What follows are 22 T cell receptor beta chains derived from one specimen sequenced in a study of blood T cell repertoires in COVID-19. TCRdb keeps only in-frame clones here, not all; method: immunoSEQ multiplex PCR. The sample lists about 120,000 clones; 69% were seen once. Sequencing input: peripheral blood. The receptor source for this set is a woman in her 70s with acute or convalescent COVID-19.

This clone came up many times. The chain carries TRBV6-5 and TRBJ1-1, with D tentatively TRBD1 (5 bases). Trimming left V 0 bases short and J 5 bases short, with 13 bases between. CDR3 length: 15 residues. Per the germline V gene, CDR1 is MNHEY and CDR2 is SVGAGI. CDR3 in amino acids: CASSYSSGGGTEAFF. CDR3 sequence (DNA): TGTGCCAGCAGTTACTCGTCTGGGGGGGGGACTGAAGCTTTCTTT.

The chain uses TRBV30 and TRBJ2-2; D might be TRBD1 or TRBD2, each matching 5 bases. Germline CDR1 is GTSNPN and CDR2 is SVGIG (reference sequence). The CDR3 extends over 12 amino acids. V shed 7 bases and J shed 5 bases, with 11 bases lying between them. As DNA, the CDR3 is TGTGCCTCGAGAGGGGAAACCGGGGAGCTGTTTTTT. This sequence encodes CASRGETGELFF. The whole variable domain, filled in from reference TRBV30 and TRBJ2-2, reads SQTIHQWPATLVQPVGSPLSLECTVEGTSNPNLYWYRQAAGRGLQLLFYSVGIGQISSEVPQNLSASRPQDRQFILSSKKLLLSDSGFYLCASRGETGELFFGEGSRLTVL.

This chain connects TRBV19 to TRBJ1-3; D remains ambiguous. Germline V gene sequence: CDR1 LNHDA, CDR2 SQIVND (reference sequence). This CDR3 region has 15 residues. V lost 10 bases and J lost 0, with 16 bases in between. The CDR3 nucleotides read TGTGCCACCCGGGAGGACCAGTTCTCTGGAAACACCATATATTTT. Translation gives CATREDQFSGNTIYF.

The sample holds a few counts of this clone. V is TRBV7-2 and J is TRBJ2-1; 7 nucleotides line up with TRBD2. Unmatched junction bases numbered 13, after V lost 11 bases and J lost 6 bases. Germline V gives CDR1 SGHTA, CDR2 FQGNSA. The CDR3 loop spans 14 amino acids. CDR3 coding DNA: TGTGCCGGGGCCTCGGAGCGGGGACGCAATGAGCAGTTCTTC. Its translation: CAGASERGRNEQFF.

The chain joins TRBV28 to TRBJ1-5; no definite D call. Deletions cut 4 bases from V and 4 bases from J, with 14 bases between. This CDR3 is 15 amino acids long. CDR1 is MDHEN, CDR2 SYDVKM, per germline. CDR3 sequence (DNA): TGTGCCAGCAGTTCCGTCAGCGGGCTGAATCAGCCCCAGCATTTT. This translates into CASSSVSGLNQPQHF.

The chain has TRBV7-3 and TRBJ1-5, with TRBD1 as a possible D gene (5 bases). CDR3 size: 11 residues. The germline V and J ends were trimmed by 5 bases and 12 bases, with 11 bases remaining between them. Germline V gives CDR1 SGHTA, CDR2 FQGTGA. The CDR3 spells CASSGHDLQHF. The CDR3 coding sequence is TGTGCCAGCAGCGGACACGATCTCCAGCATTTT.

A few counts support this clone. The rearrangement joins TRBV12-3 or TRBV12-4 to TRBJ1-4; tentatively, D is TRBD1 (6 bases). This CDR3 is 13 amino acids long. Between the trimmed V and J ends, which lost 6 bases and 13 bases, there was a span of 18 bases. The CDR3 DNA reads TGTGCCAGCAGCCTTCGAGGGGGGGATACACTGTTTTTT. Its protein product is CASSLRGGDTLFF.

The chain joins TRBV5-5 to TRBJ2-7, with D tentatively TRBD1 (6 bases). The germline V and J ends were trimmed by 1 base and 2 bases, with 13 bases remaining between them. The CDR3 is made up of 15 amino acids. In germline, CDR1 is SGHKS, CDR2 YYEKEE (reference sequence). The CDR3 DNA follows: TGTGCCAGCAGCTTGAGTCCGGGACAAACCTACGAGCAGTACTTC. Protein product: CASSLSPGQTYEQYF.

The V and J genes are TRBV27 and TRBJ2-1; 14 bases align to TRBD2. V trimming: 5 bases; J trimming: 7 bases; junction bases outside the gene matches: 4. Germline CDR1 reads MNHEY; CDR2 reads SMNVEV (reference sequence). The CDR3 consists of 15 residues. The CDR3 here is CASSPGTSGSNEQFF. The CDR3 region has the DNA TGTGCCAGCAGTCCCGGGACTAGCGGGAGTAATGAGCAGTTCTTC.

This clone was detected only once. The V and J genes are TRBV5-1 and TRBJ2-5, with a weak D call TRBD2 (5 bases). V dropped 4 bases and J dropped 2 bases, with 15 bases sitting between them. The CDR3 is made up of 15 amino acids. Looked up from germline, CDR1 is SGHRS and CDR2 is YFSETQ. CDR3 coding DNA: TGCGCCAGCAGCCTCCAGCGGCAGATTCAAGAGACCCAGTACTTC. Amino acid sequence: CASSLQRQIQETQYF.

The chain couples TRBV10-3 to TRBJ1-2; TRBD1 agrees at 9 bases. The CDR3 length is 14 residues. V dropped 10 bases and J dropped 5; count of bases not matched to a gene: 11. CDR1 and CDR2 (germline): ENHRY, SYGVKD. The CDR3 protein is CATADRGNRYGYTF. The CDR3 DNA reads TGTGCCACCGCGGACAGGGGAAATCGGTATGGCTACACCTTC.

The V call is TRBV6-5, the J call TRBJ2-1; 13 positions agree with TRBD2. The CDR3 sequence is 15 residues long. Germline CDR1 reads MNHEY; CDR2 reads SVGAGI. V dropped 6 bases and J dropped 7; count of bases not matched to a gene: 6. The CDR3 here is CASSVLAGGPNEQFF. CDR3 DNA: TGTGCCAGCAGCGTACTAGCGGGGGGGCCGAATGAGCAGTTCTTC.

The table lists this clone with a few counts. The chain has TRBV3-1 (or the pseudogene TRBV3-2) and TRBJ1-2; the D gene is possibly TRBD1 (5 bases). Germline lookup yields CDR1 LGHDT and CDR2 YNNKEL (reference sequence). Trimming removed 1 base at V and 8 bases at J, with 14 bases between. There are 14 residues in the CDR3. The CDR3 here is CASSQAPGQGGYTF. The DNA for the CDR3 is TGTGCCAGCAGCCAAGCCCCCGGGCAGGGAGGCTACACCTTC.

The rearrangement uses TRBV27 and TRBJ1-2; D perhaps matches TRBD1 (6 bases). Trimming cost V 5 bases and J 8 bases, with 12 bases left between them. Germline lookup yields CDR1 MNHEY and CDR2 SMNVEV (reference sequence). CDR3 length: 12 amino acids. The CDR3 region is CASSKQGWGYTF. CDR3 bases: TGTGCCAGCAGTAAACAGGGCTGGGGCTACACCTTC.

CDR3 in DNA: TGCGCCAGCAGCCAACATTATCGGACAGATAGCAATCAGCCCCAGCATTTT. As protein: CASSQHYRTDSNQPQHF. J is TRBJ1-5 and V is TRBV4-1, with TRBD1 as a possible D gene (6 bases). This CDR3 is built from 17 residues. Deletions cut 2 bases from V and 0 bases from J, with 14 bases between. The germline CDR1 and CDR2 sequences are MGHRA and YSYEKL.

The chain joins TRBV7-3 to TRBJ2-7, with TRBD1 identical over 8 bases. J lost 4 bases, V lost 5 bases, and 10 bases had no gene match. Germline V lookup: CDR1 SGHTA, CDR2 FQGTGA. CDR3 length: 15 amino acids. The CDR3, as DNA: TGTGCCAGCAGCCAAGGACAGGGAGCACATTACGAGCAGTACTTC. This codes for CASSQGQGAHYEQYF.

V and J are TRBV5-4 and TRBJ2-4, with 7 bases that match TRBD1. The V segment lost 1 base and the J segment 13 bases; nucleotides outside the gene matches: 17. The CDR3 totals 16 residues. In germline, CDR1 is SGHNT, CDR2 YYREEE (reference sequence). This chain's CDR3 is CASSLQLLGQERSQYF. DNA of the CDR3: TGTGCCAGCAGCTTGCAGCTATTAGGACAGGAGCGCTCACAGTACTTC.

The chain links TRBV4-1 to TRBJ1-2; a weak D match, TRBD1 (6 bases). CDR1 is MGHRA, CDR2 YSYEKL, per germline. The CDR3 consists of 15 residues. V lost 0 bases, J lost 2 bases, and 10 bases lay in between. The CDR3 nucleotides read TGCGCCAGCAGCCAAGAGGAGCAGGGGAACTATGGCTACACCTTC. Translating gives CASSQEEQGNYGYTF.

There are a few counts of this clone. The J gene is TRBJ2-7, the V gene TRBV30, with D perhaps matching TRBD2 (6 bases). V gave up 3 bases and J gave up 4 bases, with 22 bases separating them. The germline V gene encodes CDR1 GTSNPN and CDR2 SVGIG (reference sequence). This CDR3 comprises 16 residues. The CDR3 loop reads CAWSPVTRGGKYEQYF. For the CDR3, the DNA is TGTGCCTGGAGCCCAGTTACTCGAGGAGGGAAGTACGAGCAGTACTTC.

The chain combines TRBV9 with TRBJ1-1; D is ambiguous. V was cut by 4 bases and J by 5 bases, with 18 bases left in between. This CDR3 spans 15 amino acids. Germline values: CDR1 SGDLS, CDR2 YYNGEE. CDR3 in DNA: TGTGCCAGCAGCAGGGAGGGTTCCCTGGGGACTGAAGCTTTCTTT. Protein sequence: CASSREGSLGTEAFF.

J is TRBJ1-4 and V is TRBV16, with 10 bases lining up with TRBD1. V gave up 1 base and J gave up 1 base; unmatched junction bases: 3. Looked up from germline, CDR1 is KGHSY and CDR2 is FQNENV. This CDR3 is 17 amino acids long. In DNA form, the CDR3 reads TGTGCCAGCAGCCAATTTGACAGGGGGCAAACTAATGAAAAACTGTTTTTT. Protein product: CASSQFDRGQTNEKLFF.

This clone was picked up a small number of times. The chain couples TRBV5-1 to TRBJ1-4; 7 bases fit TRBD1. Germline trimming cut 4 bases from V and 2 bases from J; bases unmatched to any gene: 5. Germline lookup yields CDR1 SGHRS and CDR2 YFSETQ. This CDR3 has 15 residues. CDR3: CASSPTGQTNEKLFF. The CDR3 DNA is TGCGCCAGCAGCCCCACGGGACAGACTAATGAAAAACTGTTTTTT.